The 32 T cell receptor beta chains presented below share a single source sample, sequenced in a study of blood T cell repertoires in COVID-19. Produced via immunoSEQ multiplex PCR; TCRdb's table is partial and in-frame only. The table records approximately 260,000 clones, 82% of them present only once. The sequenced sample was peripheral blood. Source of these receptors: a woman aged 55-69 years with active or convalescent COVID-19.

The gene calls are TRBV5-1 and TRBJ2-6; 7 bases are shared with TRBD1. The CDR3 contains 17 residues. The V gene's germline CDR1 is SGHRS and CDR2 YFSETQ. Trimming at V came to 4 bases and at J to 0 bases, leaving 7 bases not matched to a gene. For the CDR3, the DNA is TGCGCCAGCAGCCCCAGACAGGGCAACTCTGGGGCCAACGTCCTGACTTTC. It translates to CASSPRQGNSGANVLTF. The full variable domain, completed using reference TRBV5-1 and TRBJ2-6, is KAGVTQTPRYLIKTRGQQVTLSCSPISGHRSVSWYQQTPGQGLQFLFEYFSETQRNKGNFPGRFSGRQFSNSRSEMNVSTLELGDSALYLCASSPRQGNSGANVLTFGAGSRLTVL.

The V call is TRBV6-5, the J call TRBJ1-1, with D maybe TRBD1 (6 bases). V dropped 0 bases and J dropped 1 base, with 9 bases sitting between them. The germline V gene has CDR1 MNHEY and CDR2 SVGAGI. The CDR3 has 15 residues. The CDR3 DNA is TGTGCCAGCAGTTACTCGGACAGCCAGAACACTGAAGCTTTCTTT. Protein: CASSYSDSQNTEAFF.

The rearrangement links TRBV27 to TRBJ2-5, with TRBD2 matching over 10 bases. Germline loops: CDR1 MNHEY, CDR2 SMNVEV (reference sequence). Trimming at V came to 5 bases and at J to 6 bases, leaving 9 bases not matched to a gene. This CDR3 region has 15 residues. CDR3 amino acids: CASSGSGGAKKTQYF. The CDR3 DNA is TGTGCCAGCAGTGGGAGCGGGGGGGCGAAAAAGACCCAGTACTTC.

CDR3 sequence (DNA): TGCGCCAGCAGCGGGACAAGGAACCGCGGAGAGAACACTGAAGCTTTCTTT. This translates into CASSGTRNRGENTEAFF. The chain recombines TRBV5-1 with TRBJ1-1, with D perhaps TRBD1 (6 bases). CDR3 size: 17 residues. Germline CDR1 and CDR2: SGHRS and YFSETQ. Trimming left V 4 bases short and J 1 base short, with 20 bases between.

The chain links TRBV4-1 to TRBJ1-2; no firm D call. The V gene's germline CDR1 is MGHRA and CDR2 YSYEKL. This CDR3 has 8 residues. Between the trimmed V and J ends, which lost 8 bases and 13 bases, there was a span of 8 bases. The CDR3 DNA sequence: TGCGCCAGCTGGGAGTGCACCTTC. Its translation is CASWECTF.

The V call is TRBV5-1, the J call TRBJ1-2, with 7 bases identical to TRBD1. V shed 4 bases and J 2 bases; nucleotides not matched to a gene: 5. There are 14 residues in the CDR3. CDR1 SGHRS and CDR2 YFSETQ come from the germline V gene. The CDR3 region is CASSRDRENYGYTF. As DNA, the CDR3 is TGCGCCAGCAGCCGTGACAGGGAAAACTATGGCTACACCTTC.

The gene calls are TRBV7-6 and TRBJ2-3, with no clear D. The CDR3 extends over 15 amino acids. Trimming left V 2 bases short and J 2 bases short, with 11 bases between. Germline values: CDR1 SGHVS, CDR2 FNYEAQ. In nucleotides, the CDR3 is TGTGCCAGCAGCTTACAGGCTCTTGACACAGATACGCAGTATTTT. Encoded protein: CASSLQALDTDTQYF.

The genes are TRBV15 and TRBJ2-7; possibly TRBD2 for D (7 bases). V was trimmed by 3 bases and J by 2 bases, leaving 14 bases between them. Germline V gene data show CDR1 as LNHNV and CDR2 as YYDKDF (reference sequence). The CDR3 is made up of 15 amino acids. CDR3 nucleotides: TGTGCCACCAGCAGCCGAGGGGGACTAACCTACGAGCAGTACTTC. The encoded protein is CATSSRGGLTYEQYF.

The V call is TRBV7-9, the J call TRBJ1-1, with D unresolved. The CDR3 runs to 12 residues. V was shortened by 3 bases and J by 3 bases, with 5 bases between the two germline ends. Germline V gene sequence: CDR1 SEHNR, CDR2 FQNEAQ (reference sequence). This CDR3 reads CASSFSDTEAFF. The CDR3 coding sequence is TGTGCCAGCAGCTTTTCGGACACTGAAGCTTTCTTT.

The chain is built from TRBV7-2 and TRBJ2-7; D remains ambiguous. Germline CDR1 is SGHTA and CDR2 is FQGNSA. The ends were cut back, 1 base at V and 0 bases at J, with 10 bases in the middle. The CDR3 covers 15 residues. CDR3 coding DNA: TGTGCCAGCAGCTTAGGGTACTCTAGCTCCTACGAGCAGTACTTC. Its protein product is CASSLGYSSSYEQYF.

The chain links TRBV5-8 to TRBJ2-5; D might be TRBD2 (6 bases). Trimming cost V 5 bases and J 4 bases, with 15 bases left between them. CDR1 SGHTS and CDR2 YDEGEE come from the germline V gene. This CDR3 spans 14 amino acids. DNA for the CDR3: TGTGCCAGCAGGAGGACGGGGGAGCGAGAGACCCAGTACTTC. Translated: CASRRTGERETQYF.

In its sample, this clone was seen a few times. The V gene is TRBV6-6, the J gene TRBJ1-5; weak D call: TRBD1 (5 bases). With 5 bases removed from V and 2 bases from J, the gap between germline ends came to 19 bases. The CDR3 covers 17 residues. Germline CDR1 reads MNHNY; CDR2 reads SVGAGI (reference sequence). CDR3 in amino acids: CASSRRLTSGGNQPQHF. The CDR3 bases are TGTGCCAGCAGTCGCCGACTGACGTCGGGGGGCAATCAGCCCCAGCATTTT.

This clone was observed a handful of times. The chain recombines TRBV14 with TRBJ1-1, with TRBD1 matching over 7 bases. The CDR3 sequence is 16 residues long. V was pared by 5 bases and J by 0 bases, with 9 bases of the junction left unmatched. Germline CDR1 reads SGHDN; CDR2 reads FVKESK. CDR3 loop: CASSYREGAVNTEAFF. DNA of the CDR3: TGTGCCAGCAGCTATCGGGAGGGGGCGGTGAACACTGAAGCTTTCTTT. Full variable domain (missing parts from reference TRBV14 and TRBJ1-1): EAGVTQFPSHSVIEKGQTVTLRCDPISGHDNLYWYRRVMGKEIKFLLHFVKESKQDESGMPNNRFLAERTGGTYSTLKVQPAELEDSGVYFCASSYREGAVNTEAFFGQGTRLTVV.

The chain is built from TRBV9 and TRBJ2-3; 7 bases match TRBD2. The V gene's germline CDR1 is SGDLS and CDR2 YYNGEE. The CDR3 spans 16 residues. The ends lost 4 bases at V and 5 bases at J; junction bases unmatched: 13. The CDR3 spells CASSPLLTGGGDTQYF. CDR3 sequence (DNA): TGTGCCAGCAGCCCACTACTAACGGGGGGAGGAGATACGCAGTATTTT.

In this sample, this clone turned up a few times. The chain carries TRBV3-1 (or the pseudogene TRBV3-2) and TRBJ2-3, with 7 bases matching TRBD2. Germline V lookup: CDR1 LGHDT, CDR2 YNNKEL (reference sequence). The CDR3 has 16 amino acids. The J segment lost 2 bases and the V segment lost 0 bases, leaving 5 bases of the junction unmatched. The CDR3 is CASSQDLGTNTDTQYF. CDR3 coding DNA: TGTGCCAGCAGCCAAGATCTGGGGACTAACACAGATACGCAGTATTTT.

This chain joins TRBV6-4 and TRBJ2-5; 8 bases fit TRBD2. Germline assignment: CDR1 MRHNA and CDR2 SNTAGT. Germline trimming cut 6 bases from V and 5 bases from J; bases unmatched to any gene: 5. The CDR3 contains 13 residues. CDR3 nucleotides: TGTGCCAGCAGGAGTAGCGGGGTTGAGACCCAGTACTTC. Amino acid sequence: CASRSSGVETQYF.

There are a few counts of this clone. The gene calls are TRBV11-2 and TRBJ1-2; D is unclear. V shed 3 bases and J shed 2 bases, with 16 bases lying between them. CDR1 SGHAT and CDR2 FQNNGV come from the germline V gene. The CDR3 is made up of 16 amino acids. The chain's CDR3 is CASSLAPVTRNYGYTF. CDR3 in DNA: TGTGCCAGCAGCTTGGCTCCGGTGACGAGGAACTATGGCTACACCTTC.

This chain links TRBV24-1 with TRBJ2-1, with D possibly TRBD2 on 6 matching bases. V lost 3 bases, J lost 5 bases, and 13 bases lay in between. Germline CDR1 reads KGHDR; CDR2 reads SFDVKD. The CDR3 has 15 residues. Written as DNA, the CDR3 is TGTGCCACCAGTGATCAGGGAGGCCGACACAATGAGCAGTTCTTC. Protein product: CATSDQGGRHNEQFF.

This sequence joins TRBV25-1 and TRBJ1-1; D may be TRBD1 (6 bases). Germline CDR1 MGHDK, CDR2 SYGVNS. V lost 6 bases to trimming and J lost 2 bases, with 13 bases between them. The CDR3 contains 14 residues. The CDR3 reads CASRTWGLNTEAFF. CDR3 sequence (DNA): TGTGCCAGCAGGACCTGGGGGCTTAACACTGAAGCTTTCTTT.

The chain joins TRBV25-1 to TRBJ2-5; 7 bases map to TRBD1. V dropped 5 bases and J dropped 3; count of bases not matched to a gene: 9. CDR1 and CDR2 from the germline V gene are MGHDK and SYGVNS. This CDR3 is built from 15 residues. As DNA, the CDR3 is TGTGCCAGCAGTCCGAGGGCAGGGGGAAAAGAGACCCAGTACTTC. Protein sequence: CASSPRAGGKETQYF.

The gene calls are TRBV6-5 and TRBJ2-5; 10 bases are shared with TRBD2. This CDR3 contains 16 residues. The V gene's germline CDR1 is MNHEY and CDR2 SVGAGI. Trimming removed 2 bases from V and 5 bases from J; junction bases left unmatched: 8. The CDR3 spells CASSYGSGGPGETQYF. The CDR3 DNA reads as TGTGCCAGCAGTTACGGTAGCGGGGGGCCGGGGGAGACCCAGTACTTC.

This clone was found once. This chain links TRBV9 with TRBJ1-1, with D perhaps matching TRBD1 (6 bases). This CDR3 is built from 15 residues. In germline, CDR1 is SGDLS, CDR2 YYNGEE. The V and J ends lost 0 bases and 7 bases respectively, with 16 bases between them. DNA of the CDR3: TGTGCCAGCAGCGTAGGTGCGGTACAGGGAGTTGAAGCTTTCTTT. Protein: CASSVGAVQGVEAFF.

This rearrangement joins TRBV11-3 to TRBJ2-1; TRBD2 matches at 8 bases. Germline values: CDR1 SGHNT, CDR2 YENEEA. Unmatched junction bases numbered 11, after V lost 5 bases and J lost 14 bases. CDR3 length equals 13 residues. CDR3 residues: CASSPGTRGGEFF. The CDR3 DNA follows: TGTGCCAGCAGCCCCGGGACTAGGGGTGGTGAGTTCTTC.

The chain has TRBV11-2 and TRBJ2-1, with 9 bases matching TRBD1. CDR3 size: 14 residues. Germline loops: CDR1 SGHAT, CDR2 FQNNGV. V was clipped by 10 bases and J by 6 bases; unmatched bases: 10. The CDR3 DNA follows: TGTGCCATCCAAACCGGGACAGGGACCAATGAGCAGTTCTTC. This codes for CAIQTGTGTNEQFF. Combining the CDR3 with reference TRBV11-2 and TRBJ2-1 gives the whole variable domain EAGVAQSPRYKIIEKRQSVAFWCNPISGHATLYWYQQILGQGPKLLIQFQNNGVVDDSQLPKDRFSAERLKGVDSTLKIQPAKLEDSAVYLCAIQTGTGTNEQFFGPGTRLTVL.

The chain has TRBV6-6 and TRBJ2-3; TRBD1 agrees at 7 bases. The CDR3 covers 15 residues. With V trimmed by 4 bases and J by 2 bases, 6 bases remained unmatched. Per the germline V gene, CDR1 is MNHNY and CDR2 is SVGAGI (reference sequence). The CDR3 DNA reads as TGTGCCAGCAGTTTCCCCGGGACAGACACAGATACGCAGTATTTT. Its translation is CASSFPGTDTDTQYF.

The chain uses TRBV2 and TRBJ1-2; perhaps TRBD1 as D (6 bases). Germline V gene lookup returns CDR1 SNHLY and CDR2 FYNNEI. CDR3 length: 14 residues. The V and J ends lost 4 bases and 4 bases respectively, with 13 bases between them. Here the CDR3 reads CASSGMAGVYGYTF. CDR3 DNA: TGTGCCAGCAGTGGGATGGCAGGGGTCTATGGCTACACCTTC.

This clone was seen only once. The rearrangement joins TRBV28 to TRBJ2-1, with 14 bases lining up with TRBD2. Germline values: CDR1 MDHEN, CDR2 SYDVKM. The ends lost 5 bases at V and 8 bases at J; junction bases unmatched: 5. This CDR3 comprises 15 residues. CDR3 nucleotide sequence: TGTGCCAGCAGTCAGACTAGCGGGGGGGCGGATGAGCAGTTCTTC. Amino acids: CASSQTSGGADEQFF.

V is TRBV5-5 and J is TRBJ2-3; 7 bases fit TRBD2. Germline lookup yields CDR1 SGHKS and CDR2 YYEKEE (reference sequence). The CDR3 consists of 15 residues. Trimming took 4 bases from V and 2 from J; bases not matched to a gene: 7. The CDR3 spells CASSLGGDHTDTQYF. The CDR3 DNA is TGTGCCAGCAGCCTTGGGGGGGACCACACAGATACGCAGTATTTT.

This chain uses TRBV6-5 with TRBJ2-5; 8 bases match TRBD1. The CDR3 contains 14 residues. From germline, CDR1 is MNHEY and CDR2 SVGAGI. The V segment lost 6 bases and the J segment 1 base; nucleotides outside the gene matches: 4. CDR3 sequence: CASRYDRGQETQYF. CDR3 sequence (DNA): TGTGCCAGCAGATACGACAGGGGCCAAGAGACCCAGTACTTC.

The chain combines TRBV30 with TRBJ1-2; a possible D gene is TRBD1 (6 bases). V was cut by 2 bases and J by 8 bases, with 15 bases left in between. The length of the CDR3 is 13 residues. Germline loops: CDR1 GTSNPN, CDR2 SVGIG (reference sequence). CDR3 sequence (DNA): TGTGCCTGGAGTTTCCGGGACAAAAAGGGCTACACCTTC. This codes for CAWSFRDKKGYTF. Full variable domain (missing parts from reference TRBV30 and TRBJ1-2): SQTIHQWPATLVQPVGSPLSLECTVEGTSNPNLYWYRQAAGRGLQLLFYSVGIGQISSEVPQNLSASRPQDRQFILSSKKLLLSDSGFYLCAWSFRDKKGYTFGSGTRLTVV.

The CDR3 DNA follows: TGTGCCAGCAGCTTATACGAACAGGGGCCCTATAATTCACCCCTCCACTTT. Translation: CASSLYEQGPYNSPLHF. The rearrangement joins TRBV7-8 to TRBJ1-6, with 7 bases fitting TRBD1. Trimming cost V 2 bases and J 2 bases; bases outside gene matches: 6. Germline V lookup: CDR1 SGHVS, CDR2 FQNEAQ. This CDR3 spans 17 amino acids.

The chain combines TRBV11-3 with TRBJ2-2; tentative D call: TRBD2 (5 bases). The CDR3 runs to 14 residues. Trimming pared 1 base from V and 2 bases from J, leaving 5 bases between. CDR1 and CDR2 from the germline V gene are SGHNT and YENEEA. CDR3 DNA sequence: TGTGCCAGCAGCTTAGGGACTAACACCGGGGAGCTGTTTTTT. Translated, it gives CASSLGTNTGELFF.